This is a list of T cell receptor beta chains from one sample in a study of blood T cells in healthy people across ages. TCRdb processed the 5' RACE reads anew with MiXCR; each CDR3 protein has one entry. Of about 970,000 distinct CDR3 sequences in the sample, approximately 50% were seen once. The source material was blood. Receptors were obtained from a woman between 55 and 75 years old in good health. The CDR3 runs from the conserved cysteine through the conserved F or W. The order of the fields is J gene, CDR3 length, D gene, clone size, V gene, CDR3 protein, CDR3 DNA. A D gene is named only where the DNA matches it firmly. Size tells how often a clone was seen (once, few, many) or the class of an expanded clone, and some rows leave it out.

J: TRBJ2-2; length: 15; D: TRBD1; size: NA; V: TRBV13; CDR3: CASSERDRAVGELFF; DNA: TGTGCCAGCAGCGAACGGGACAGGGCGGTCGGGGAGCTGTTTTTT
J: TRBJ1-5; length: 16; D: NA; size: NA; V: TRBV7-8; CDR3: CASSLGGGGPDQPQHF; DNA: TGTGCCAGCAGCTTAGGAGGTGGGGGGCCCGATCAGCCCCAGCATTTT
J: TRBJ2-3; length: 12; D: NA; size: NA; V: TRBV9; CDR3: CASSGVLDTQYF; DNA: TGTGCCAGCAGCGGTGTTCTGGATACGCAGTATTTT
J: TRBJ2-3; length: 14; D: NA; size: NA; V: TRBV2; CDR3: CASSRDEVGDTQYF; DNA: TGTGCCAGCAGTCGAGATGAGGTTGGGGATACGCAGTATTTT
J: TRBJ2-7; length: 16; D: TRBD2; size: NA; V: TRBV9; CDR3: CASSVAGTSGPYEQYF; DNA: TGTGCCAGCAGCGTAGCAGGGACTAGCGGACCCTACGAGCAGTACTTC
J: TRBJ2-4; length: 17; D: NA; size: NA; V: TRBV11-1; CDR3: CASTNRPGAIAKNIQYF; DNA: TGTGCCAGCACCAACCGGCCGGGGGCTATAGCCAAAAACATTCAGTACTTC
J: TRBJ2-7; length: 14; D: TRBD1; size: NA; V: TRBV5-1; CDR3: CASNLQGDVYEQYF; DNA: TGCGCCAGCAACTTACAGGGGGACGTGTACGAGCAGTACTTC
J: TRBJ2-3; length: 15; D: NA; size: few; V: TRBV5-1; CDR3: CASSLDTMDTDTQYF; DNA: TGCGCCAGCAGCTTGGACACTATGGACACAGATACGCAGTATTTT
J: TRBJ2-1; length: 16; D: TRBD2; size: once; V: TRBV7-9; CDR3: CASSLETGGPDNEQFF; DNA: TGTGCCAGCAGCTTAGAAACGGGAGGGCCCGACAATGAGCAGTTCTTC
J: TRBJ2-5; length: 15; D: TRBD2; size: NA; V: TRBV20-1; CDR3: CSARDAGGSQETQYF; DNA: TGCAGTGCTAGAGACGCGGGAGGGAGTCAAGAGACCCAGTACTTC
J: TRBJ2-1; length: 16; D: TRBD2; size: few; V: TRBV27; CDR3: CASSLDTSGRYNEQFF; DNA: TGTGCCAGCAGTTTGGACACTAGCGGGAGGTACAATGAGCAGTTCTTC
J: TRBJ2-2; length: 15; D: NA; size: NA; V: TRBV6-5; CDR3: CASLSGSLNTGELFF; DNA: TGTGCCAGCCTAAGTGGGAGCCTTAACACCGGGGAGCTGTTTTTT
J: TRBJ2-7; length: 15; D: NA; size: few; V: TRBV20-1; CDR3: CSARLVRGLRGEQYF; DNA: TGCAGTGCTAGATTAGTACGGGGTCTCCGGGGAGAGCAGTACTTC
J: TRBJ1-2; length: 16; D: NA; size: NA; V: TRBV12-3/TRBV12-4; CDR3: CASSLEGGRGLMSYTF; DNA: TGTGCCAGCAGTTTAGAGGGGGGCCGTGGTTTAATGAGCTACACCTTC
J: TRBJ2-7; length: 13; D: NA; size: few; V: TRBV29-1; CDR3: CSVEVGVGYEQYF; DNA: TGCAGCGTTGAAGTGGGGGTTGGCTACGAGCAGTACTTC
J: TRBJ2-3; length: 11; D: NA; size: NA; V: TRBV28; CDR3: CASEGRGTQYF; DNA: TGTGCCAGCGAAGGTAGGGGTACGCAGTATTTT
J: TRBJ1-5; length: 14; D: NA; size: NA; V: TRBV6-2/TRBV6-3; CDR3: CASSYFWGNQPQHF; DNA: TGTGCCAGCAGTTACTTCTGGGGCAATCAGCCCCAGCATTTT
J: TRBJ2-1; length: 15; D: NA; size: few; V: TRBV11-1; CDR3: CASSLLASLNNEQFF; DNA: TGTGCCAGCAGCTTGCTAGCGTCCCTCAACAATGAGCAGTTCTTC
J: TRBJ2-3; length: 12; D: NA; size: once; V: TRBV5-1; CDR3: CASSEDLNAQYF; DNA: TGCGCCAGCAGCGAAGACCTCAATGCGCAGTATTTT
J: TRBJ2-3; length: 15; D: NA; size: NA; V: TRBV28; CDR3: CASSLGEETYGTQYF; DNA: TGTGCCAGCAGTTTGGGAGAAGAAACGTACGGTACGCAGTATTTT
J: TRBJ1-5; length: 15; D: NA; size: NA; V: TRBV27; CDR3: CASKMGGGSNQPQHF; DNA: TGTGCCAGCAAAATGGGAGGGGGTTCCAATCAGCCCCAGCATTTT
J: TRBJ2-1; length: 15; D: TRBD1; size: few; V: TRBV7-3; CDR3: CASSLSPGGAFEQFF; DNA: TGTGCCAGCAGCTTAAGCCCAGGGGGCGCGTTTGAGCAGTTCTTC
J: TRBJ2-5; length: 14; D: NA; size: few; V: TRBV18; CDR3: CASSPPTAAETQYF; DNA: TGTGCCAGCTCACCCCCGACCGCGGCAGAGACCCAGTACTTC
J: TRBJ2-2; length: 15; D: TRBD2; size: NA; V: TRBV20-1; CDR3: CSAGKLAGDTGELFF; DNA: TGCAGTGCTGGGAAACTAGCGGGAGACACCGGGGAGCTGTTTTTT
J: TRBJ2-7; length: 14; D: TRBD1; size: few; V: TRBV7-2; CDR3: CASSADRVSYEQYF; DNA: TGTGCCAGCAGCGCCGACAGGGTTTCCTACGAGCAGTACTTC
J: TRBJ2-1; length: 16; D: TRBD2; size: NA; V: TRBV2; CDR3: CASSTRRGLAGSRQFF; DNA: TGTGCCAGCAGTACCCGGAGGGGACTAGCGGGATCGCGGCAGTTCTTC
J: TRBJ2-3; length: 14; D: NA; size: few; V: TRBV5-1; CDR3: CASSSTGVTDTQYF; DNA: TGCGCCAGCAGCTCGACGGGCGTTACAGATACGCAGTATTTT
J: TRBJ2-1; length: 10; D: NA; size: few; V: TRBV20-1; CDR3: CSARKHEQFF; DNA: TGCAGTGCTAGGAAGCATGAGCAGTTCTTC
J: TRBJ2-7; length: 14; D: NA; size: NA; V: TRBV5-1; CDR3: CASSLAGFDDEQYF; DNA: TGCGCCAGCAGCTTGGCGGGATTCGACGACGAGCAGTACTTC
J: TRBJ2-3; length: 13; D: NA; size: NA; V: TRBV5-5; CDR3: CASSLNSPNTQYF; DNA: TGTGCCAGCAGCTTGAATAGCCCAAATACGCAGTATTTT
J: TRBJ1-6; length: 12; D: NA; size: NA; V: TRBV12-3/TRBV12-4; CDR3: CASSLGSPPLHF; DNA: TGTGCCAGCAGTTTAGGCAGCCCACCCCTCCACTTT
J: TRBJ1-5; length: 11; D: NA; size: NA; V: TRBV20-1; CDR3: CSPPGNQPQHF; DNA: TGCAGTCCGCCAGGCAATCAGCCCCAGCATTTT
J: TRBJ2-1; length: 15; D: NA; size: NA; V: TRBV3-1; CDR3: CASSQELGDYNEQFF; DNA: TGTGCCAGCAGCCAGGAACTGGGCGATTACAATGAGCAGTTCTTC
J: TRBJ1-4; length: 15; D: NA; size: NA; V: TRBV6-5; CDR3: CASSSQEGWGEKLFF; DNA: TGTGCCAGCAGCTCCCAGGAGGGCTGGGGTGAAAAGCTGTTTTTT
J: TRBJ2-5; length: 10; D: NA; size: few; V: TRBV20-1; CDR3: CSARTKTQYF; DNA: TGCAGTGCTAGGACGAAGACCCAGTACTTC
J: TRBJ1-1; length: 12; D: TRBD1; size: NA; V: TRBV27; CDR3: CASSLRQGEAFF; DNA: TGTGCCAGCAGTCTTCGACAGGGCGAAGCTTTCTTT
J: TRBJ2-3; length: 16; D: NA; size: NA; V: TRBV5-1; CDR3: CASKRWQGQRVDTQYF; DNA: TGCGCCAGCAAAAGATGGCAGGGGCAAAGGGTAGATACGCAGTATTTT
J: TRBJ2-5; length: 16; D: TRBD1; size: NA; V: TRBV12-3/TRBV12-4; CDR3: CASSSRQGVGAETQYF; DNA: TGTGCCAGCAGTTCCCGACAGGGGGTAGGAGCTGAGACCCAGTACTTC
J: TRBJ2-3; length: 17; D: TRBD2; size: NA; V: TRBV12-3/TRBV12-4; CDR3: CASSPFWTSGRADTQYF; DNA: TGTGCCAGCAGTCCCTTCTGGACTAGCGGGAGAGCAGATACGCAGTATTTT
J: TRBJ1-1; length: 15; D: NA; size: NA; V: TRBV24-1; CDR3: CATSDLAGQNTEAFF; DNA: TGTGCCACCAGTGATTTGGCAGGCCAGAACACTGAAGCTTTCTTT